The 6 T cell receptor beta chains below all came from one sample that was sequenced in a study of T cells in Graves' hyperthyroidism and ophthalmopathy. Amplified TCR beta CDR3 regions came from RNA transcripts. Carried out on the TCR CDR3, a first-round RT-PCR used the HTBI primer set. One entry per CDR3 protein, called by TCRdb with MiXCR from the multiplex PCR reads. The sample consists of 300,000 to 450,000 distinct CDR3 sequences, 14% to 15% of them appearing once. Sequencing was carried out using blood. Source of these receptors: a woman in her 30s with Graves' hyperthyroidism.

This clonotype came up many times. This chain uses TRBV3-1 with TRBJ2-5; 11 bases fit TRBD2. The CDR3 is made up of 17 amino acids. V gave up 4 bases and J gave up 1 base; unmatched junction bases: 8. Germline V gene data show CDR1 as LGHDT and CDR2 as YNNKEL (reference sequence). The CDR3 region has the DNA TGTGCCAGCAGCCCACCTAGCGGGAGGCCACCCCAAGAGACCCAGTACTTC. Its translation: CASSPPSGRPPQETQYF.

This clonotype was detected many times. The rearrangement links TRBV28 to TRBJ2-7; no firm D call. V was pared by 6 bases and J by 0 bases, with 12 bases between. CDR1 and CDR2 (germline): MDHEN, SYDVKM. The CDR3 totals 14 residues. CDR3 in amino acids: CASRTLGTSYEQYF. CDR3 in DNA: TGTGCCAGCAGGACCCTCGGAACCTCCTACGAGCAGTACTTC.

This clonotype showed up many times. This chain uses TRBV20-1 with TRBJ2-5; the match to TRBD1 covers 7 bases. The CDR3 loop spans 13 amino acids. CDR1 and CDR2 from the germline V gene are DFQATT and SNEGSKA (reference sequence). V lost 6 bases to trimming and J lost 0 bases; unmatched junction nucleotides: 4. The CDR3 reads CSAEQGNQETQYF. CDR3 coding DNA: TGCAGTGCGGAACAGGGGAACCAAGAGACCCAGTACTTC.

The J gene is TRBJ2-3, the V gene TRBV27; a weak D match, TRBD2 (5 bases). The germline V gene encodes CDR1 MNHEY and CDR2 SMNVEV (reference sequence). The CDR3 length is 15 residues. Trimming took 4 bases from V and 7 from J, leaving 18 bases between them. CDR3 protein: CASSSTGLKTNTQYF. The CDR3 DNA reads as TGTGCCAGCAGTTCCACTGGACTGAAGACGAATACGCAGTATTTT.

This clonotype was counted only a few times. This rearrangement joins TRBV20-1 to TRBJ2-7, with TRBD1 matching over 8 bases. CDR1 and CDR2 from the germline V gene are DFQATT and SNEGSKA (reference sequence). This CDR3 is built from 13 residues. The trim removed 6 bases at V and 5 bases at J, leaving 9 bases unmatched. CDR3 nucleotide sequence: TGCAGTGCGTCACGGGACAGGTCCGACGAGCAGTACTTC. This translates into CSASRDRSDEQYF.

This clonotype was observed at least ten times. The chain is built from TRBV27 and TRBJ2-1, with no clear D. Trimming stripped 3 bases from V and 0 bases from J, with 9 bases between. Germline values: CDR1 MNHEY, CDR2 SMNVEV (reference sequence). The CDR3 has 15 amino acids. The CDR3 sequence: CASSLVASSYNEQFF. In DNA form, the CDR3 reads TGTGCCAGCAGTTTGGTGGCGAGCTCCTACAATGAGCAGTTCTTC.